The clone carrying this TCR beta chain showed up just a few times. Assay: immunoSEQ multiplex PCR; the TCRdb copy retains only in-frame clones and omits some. The repertoire consists of approximately 96,000 clones, with 81% occurring once and the leading ten covering approximately 11%. The data derive from a study of blood T cell repertoires in COVID-19. For the study at large: Samples taken during acute and convalescent COVID-19 were collected in the United States, Italy and Spain.

This sequence originates from a woman aged 80 or older with acute or convalescent COVID-19. What was sequenced was peripheral blood.

This CDR3 reads CAGGTGTGNSPLHF. The CDR3 region has the DNA TGTGCCGGAGGGACAGGGACGGGGAATTCACCCCTCCACTTT. The rearrangement uses TRBV19 and TRBJ1-6; the match to TRBD1 covers 9 bases. Trimming cost V 11 bases and J 7 bases; bases outside gene matches: 9. In germline, CDR1 is LNHDA, CDR2 SQIVND (reference sequence). This CDR3 has 14 residues.